This TCR beta chain stems from a study of cytomegalovirus exposure and HLA in healthy donors. Study observations and caveats: The majority of CMV-associated TCR beta chains were reported as apparently HLA-restricted in a later analysis. TCR beta V segments were, for the most part, productive about 87% or about 30% of the time in an earlier analysis.

PCR used 60 Vbeta primers and 13 Jbeta primers. The method was immunoSEQ multiplex PCR; TCRdb's version includes in-frame clones alone and lacks a portion of them. The sample lists some 190,000 clones, 87% occurring once. Remarks on this clone: As yet, its antigen is unknown.

From germline, CDR1 is SGHRS and CDR2 YFSETQ. This CDR3 has 16 residues. J gave up 2 bases and V 4 bases, and 6 bases lay outside the gene matches. The sequence came from a boy aged 2 to 10 in good health and CMV-seronegative. Input material: PBMCs. This sequence joins TRBV5-1 and TRBJ2-2; the match to TRBD2 covers 9 bases. The CDR3 is CASSRLTSGNTGELFF. In DNA form, the CDR3 reads TGCGCCAGCAGCCGACTGACTAGCGGCAACACCGGGGAGCTGTTTTTT.